This paragraph covers one TCR beta chain sequence. The sample comes from a study of blood T cell repertoires in COVID-19. On the study more broadly: The United States, Italy and Spain provided the acute and convalescent COVID-19 samples. T cells, B-cell-depleted T cells, or PBMCs provided the cDNA or gDNA that served as material.

As originally analysed: By means of reference gene primer amplification, nucleated cell counts were estimated. Using immunoSEQ multiplex PCR, the repertoire was profiled, and TCRdb retains in-frame clones only, with some absent. V and J calls and clone size are given by that table; D and trimming were obtained from the DNA. The profile shows a few hundred thousand clones, 75% to 90% of them singletons. Trimming left V 2 bases short and J 3 bases short, with 9 bases between. There are 14 residues in the CDR3. From germline, CDR1 is MNHEY and CDR2 SVGEGT. The origin of this receptor is a man in his forties who had recovered from COVID-19. The source material was PBMCs or T cells enriched from blood (not recorded which). The rearrangement links TRBV6-2 or TRBV6-3 to TRBJ2-3; tentative D call: TRBD2 (5 bases). CDR3 in DNA: TGTGCCAGCAGTTACGGGAGTATAACAGATACGCAGTATTTT. This translates into CASSYGSITDTQYF.